Reported below is one TCR beta chain. The germline gives CDR1 ENHRY, CDR2 SYGVKD. This CDR3 region has 15 residues. V shed 3 bases and J 3 bases; nucleotides not matched to a gene: 4. The entry originates in a study of naive and memory T cell subsets. The library had UMIs added by 3' ligation of an oligonucleotide to TCR cDNA. Cells were not sorted; total RNA input targeted roughly 1 to 1000 ng. Amplification of ligated cDNA took four PCR rounds with SP2 and nested alpha and beta constant primers. Blood and skin TCR RNA was reverse transcribed with alpha and beta constant primers. MiXCR, run by TCRdb on the UMI-ligation and nested PCR reads, gives a single entry per CDR3 protein. The repertoire includes some 26,000 distinct CDR3 sequences, 5.2% of them detected once, and 7% to 8% sits in the top ten.

This receptor was identified in an adult in good health. The sample comprised blood. This sequence joins TRBV10-3 and TRBJ2-7; 11 bases map to TRBD2. The CDR3 region has the DNA TGTGCCATCAGTGACGAGACTAGCGGGGACTACGAGCAGTACTTC. Protein sequence: CAISDETSGDYEQYF.